What follows is one T cell receptor (beta chain) and its context. Measured with immunoSEQ multiplex PCR; TCRdb has only the in-frame clones, and not every one. The sample holds around 700,000 clones, about 78% seen once. This entry comes from a study of shared clonotypes between healthy human individuals. CDR3 length: 15 residues. V dropped 7 bases and J dropped 2 bases, with 16 bases sitting between them. CDR1 and CDR2 (germline): SEHNR, FQNEAQ (reference sequence). The receptor was derived from a woman aged 25 to 39 in good health. V usage is TRBV7-9 and J usage is TRBJ2-3; tentatively, D is TRBD2 (6 bases). Sequencing was carried out using memory CD4+ T cells sorted from blood. Subset described: CD45RA-negative fraction. The CDR3 DNA follows: TGTGCCAGCACCGCGAACGGCGGGGCCACAGATACGCAGTATTTT. This gives the protein CASTANGGATDTQYF.